This section outlines one T cell receptor beta chain sequence together with its context. Its target is unknown. This sample is drawn from a study of cytomegalovirus exposure and HLA in healthy donors. The wider study: The 120 or so validation repertoires were produced on the same platform as the 550 to 700 repertoires of the first cohort. This was reported in a later analysis. The study's findings and limits: Most TCR sequences were rare, but some public TCRs occurred in many donors.

Profiled with immunoSEQ multiplex PCR; TCRdb holds only in-frame clones, not every one. The sample yields about 250,000 clones, about 88% seen once. The origin of this receptor is a man aged 18 to 30 in good health and CMV-seropositive. Sequencing used PBMCs.

CDR3 sequence reads: CASSPTGLLHEQYF. CDR3 nucleotides: TGTGCCAGCAGTCCGACAGGGTTACTCCACGAGCAGTACTTC. The genes are TRBV28 and TRBJ2-7; the match to TRBD1 covers 7 bases. This CDR3 region has 14 residues. V lost 5 bases to trimming and J lost 5 bases; unmatched junction nucleotides: 9. Germline assignment: CDR1 MDHEN and CDR2 SYDVKM.